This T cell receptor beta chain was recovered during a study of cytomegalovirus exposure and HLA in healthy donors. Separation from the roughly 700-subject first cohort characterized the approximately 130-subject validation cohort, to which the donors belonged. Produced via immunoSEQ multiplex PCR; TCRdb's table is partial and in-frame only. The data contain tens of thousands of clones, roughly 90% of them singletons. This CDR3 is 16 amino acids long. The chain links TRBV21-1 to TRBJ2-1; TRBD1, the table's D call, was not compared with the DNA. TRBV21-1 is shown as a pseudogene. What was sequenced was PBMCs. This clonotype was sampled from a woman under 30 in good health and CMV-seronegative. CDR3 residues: CASSTQVPRNYNEQFF. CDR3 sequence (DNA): TGTGCCAGCAGCACCCAGGTGCCCAGGAATTACAATGAGCAGTTCTTC.